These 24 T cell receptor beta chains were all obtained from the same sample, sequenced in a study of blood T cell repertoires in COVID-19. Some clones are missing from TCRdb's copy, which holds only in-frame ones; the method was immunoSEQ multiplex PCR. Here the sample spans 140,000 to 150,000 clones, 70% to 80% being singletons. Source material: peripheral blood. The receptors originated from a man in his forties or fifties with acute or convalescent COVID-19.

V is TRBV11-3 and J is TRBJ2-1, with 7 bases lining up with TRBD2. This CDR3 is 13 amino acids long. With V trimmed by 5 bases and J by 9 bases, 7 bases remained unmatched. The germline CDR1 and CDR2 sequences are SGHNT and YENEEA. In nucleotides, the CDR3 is TGTGCCAGCAGCCAAACTAGCGTCCGTGAGCAGTTCTTC. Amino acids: CASSQTSVREQFF.

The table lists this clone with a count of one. Here the CDR3 DNA reads TGTGCCTGGAGTGTAAGCAAGAACCAGCCCCAGCATTTT. Its protein is CAWSVSKNQPQHF. The chain employs TRBV30 and TRBJ1-5, with no clear D. The CDR3 sequence is 13 residues long. The germline V gene encodes CDR1 GTSNPN and CDR2 SVGIG (reference sequence). The V end lost 0 bases, the J end lost 7 bases, and 10 bases lay between the germline ends.

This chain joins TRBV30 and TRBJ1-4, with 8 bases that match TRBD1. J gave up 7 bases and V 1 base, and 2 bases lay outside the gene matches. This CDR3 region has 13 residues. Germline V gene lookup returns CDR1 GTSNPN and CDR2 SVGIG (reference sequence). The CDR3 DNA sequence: TGTGCCTGGAGTGCTGACAGGGGTGAAAAACTGTTTTTT. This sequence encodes CAWSADRGEKLFF.

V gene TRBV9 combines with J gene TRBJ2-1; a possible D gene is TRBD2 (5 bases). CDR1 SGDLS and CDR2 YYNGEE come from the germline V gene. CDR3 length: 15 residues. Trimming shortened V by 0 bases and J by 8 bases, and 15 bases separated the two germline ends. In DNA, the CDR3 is TGTGCCAGCAGCGTAGGAGGGCGGCCCACGGATGAGCAGTTCTTC. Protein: CASSVGGRPTDEQFF. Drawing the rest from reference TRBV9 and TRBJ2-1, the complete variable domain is DSGVTQTPKHLITATGQRVTLRCSPRSGDLSVYWYQQSLDQGLQFLIQYYNGEERAKGNILERFSAQQFPDLHSELNLSSLELGDSALYFCASSVGGRPTDEQFFGPGTRLTVL.

The CDR3 loop is CARSSRGAGGTSYEQYF. CDR3 sequence (DNA): TGTGCCAGAAGCTCCCGAGGAGCGGGGGGAACGTCCTACGAGCAGTACTTC. The J gene is TRBJ2-7, the V gene TRBV5-3; 9 positions agree with TRBD2. TRBV5-3 has ORF status, its function being uncertain. This CDR3 is built from 17 residues. V shed 3 bases and J 1 base; nucleotides not matched to a gene: 11.

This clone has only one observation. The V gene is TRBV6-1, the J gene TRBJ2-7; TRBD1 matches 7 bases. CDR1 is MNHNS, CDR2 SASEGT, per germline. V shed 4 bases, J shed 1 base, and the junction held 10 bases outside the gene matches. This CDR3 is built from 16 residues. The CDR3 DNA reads TGTGCCAGCAGTGTGGGACAGCGCCTCCCTTCCTACGAGCAGTACTTC. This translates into CASSVGQRLPSYEQYF.

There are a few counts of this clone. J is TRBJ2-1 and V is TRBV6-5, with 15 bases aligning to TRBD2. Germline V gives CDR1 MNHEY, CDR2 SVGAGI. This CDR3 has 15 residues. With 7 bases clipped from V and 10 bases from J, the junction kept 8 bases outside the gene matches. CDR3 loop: CASTQGLAGGREQFF. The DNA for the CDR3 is TGTGCCAGCACCCAAGGACTAGCGGGGGGGCGCGAGCAGTTCTTC.

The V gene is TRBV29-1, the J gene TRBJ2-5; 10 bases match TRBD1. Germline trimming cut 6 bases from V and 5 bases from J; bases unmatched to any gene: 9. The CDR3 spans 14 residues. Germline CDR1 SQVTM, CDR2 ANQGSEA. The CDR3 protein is CSVFWDRGVETQYF. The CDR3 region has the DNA TGCAGCGTCTTTTGGGACAGGGGTGTGGAGACCCAGTACTTC.

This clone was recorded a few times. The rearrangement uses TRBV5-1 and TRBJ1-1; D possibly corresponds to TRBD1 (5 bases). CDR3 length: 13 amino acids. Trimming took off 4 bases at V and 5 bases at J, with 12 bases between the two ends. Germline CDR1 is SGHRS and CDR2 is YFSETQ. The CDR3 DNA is TGCGCCAGCAGCCGGGGGACGGGGACTGAAGCTTTCTTT. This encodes CASSRGTGTEAFF. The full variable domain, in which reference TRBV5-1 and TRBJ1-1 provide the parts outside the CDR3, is KAGVTQTPRYLIKTRGQQVTLSCSPISGHRSVSWYQQTPGQGLQFLFEYFSETQRNKGNFPGRFSGRQFSNSRSEMNVSTLELGDSALYLCASSRGTGTEAFFGQGTRLTVV.

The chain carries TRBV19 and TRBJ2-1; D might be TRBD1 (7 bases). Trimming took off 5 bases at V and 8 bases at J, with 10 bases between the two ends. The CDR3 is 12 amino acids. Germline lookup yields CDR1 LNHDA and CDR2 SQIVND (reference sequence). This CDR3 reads CASSSRGDEQFF. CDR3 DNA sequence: TGTGCCAGTAGTTCCAGGGGGGATGAGCAGTTCTTC. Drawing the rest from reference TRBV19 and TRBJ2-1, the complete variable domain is DGGITQSPKYLFRKEGQNVTLSCEQNLNHDAMYWYRQDPGQGLRLIYYSQIVNDFQKGDIAEGYSVSREKKESFPLTVTSAQKNPTAFYLCASSSRGDEQFFGPGTRLTVL.

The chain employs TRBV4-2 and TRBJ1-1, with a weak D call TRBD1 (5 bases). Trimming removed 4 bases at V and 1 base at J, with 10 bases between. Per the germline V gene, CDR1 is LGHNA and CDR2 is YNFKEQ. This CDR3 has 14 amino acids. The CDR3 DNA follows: TGTGCCAGCAGCCGCTCGGGGGAGAACACTGAAGCTTTCTTT. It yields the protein CASSRSGENTEAFF.

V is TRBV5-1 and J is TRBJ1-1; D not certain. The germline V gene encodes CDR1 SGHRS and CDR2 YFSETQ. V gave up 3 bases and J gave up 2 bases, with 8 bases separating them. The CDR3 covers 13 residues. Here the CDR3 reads CASSSSRNTEAFF. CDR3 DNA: TGCGCCAGCAGCTCGAGCCGTAACACTGAAGCTTTCTTT.

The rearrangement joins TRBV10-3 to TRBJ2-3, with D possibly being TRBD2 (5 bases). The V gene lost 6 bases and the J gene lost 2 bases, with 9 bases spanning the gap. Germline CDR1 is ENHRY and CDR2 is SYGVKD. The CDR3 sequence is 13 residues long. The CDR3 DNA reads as TGTGCCATCAGAAGGGAGCACACAGATACGCAGTATTTT. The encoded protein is CAIRREHTDTQYF.

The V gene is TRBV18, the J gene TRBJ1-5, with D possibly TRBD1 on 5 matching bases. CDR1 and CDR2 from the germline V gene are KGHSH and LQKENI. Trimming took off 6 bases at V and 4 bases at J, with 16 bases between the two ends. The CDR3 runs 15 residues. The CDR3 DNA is TGTGCCAGCTCTGCGGGGCCCGGAGGAAATCAGCCCCAGCATTTT. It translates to CASSAGPGGNQPQHF.

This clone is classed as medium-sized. The CDR3 DNA follows: TGTGCCAGCAGCCGATCGACAGGGATGAGTGGAGGCTACACCTTC. It specifies CASSRSTGMSGGYTF. The genes are TRBV7-8 and TRBJ1-2, with 7 bases matching TRBD1. With 5 bases clipped from V and 8 bases from J, the junction kept 14 bases outside the gene matches. The CDR3 has 15 residues. The germline V gene encodes CDR1 SGHVS and CDR2 FQNEAQ.

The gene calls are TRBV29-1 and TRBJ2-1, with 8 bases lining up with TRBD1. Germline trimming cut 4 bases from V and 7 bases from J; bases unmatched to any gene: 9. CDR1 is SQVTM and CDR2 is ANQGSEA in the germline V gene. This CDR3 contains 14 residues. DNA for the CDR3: TGCAGCGTTGTTCCCGGACAGGGACCGAATGAGCAGTTCTTC. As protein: CSVVPGQGPNEQFF.

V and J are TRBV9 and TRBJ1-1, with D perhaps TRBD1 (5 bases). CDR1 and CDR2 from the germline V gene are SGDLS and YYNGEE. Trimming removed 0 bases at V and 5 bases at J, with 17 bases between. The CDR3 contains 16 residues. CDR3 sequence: CASSVGRKGVRTEAFF. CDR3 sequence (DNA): TGTGCCAGCAGCGTAGGTCGAAAAGGGGTACGGACTGAAGCTTTCTTT.

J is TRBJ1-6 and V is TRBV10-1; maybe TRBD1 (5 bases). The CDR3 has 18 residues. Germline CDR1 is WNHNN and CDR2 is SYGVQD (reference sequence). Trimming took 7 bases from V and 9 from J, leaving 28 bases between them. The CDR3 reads CASTTGTEEGKVSSPLHF. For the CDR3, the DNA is TGCGCCAGCACAACCGGGACGGAGGAGGGGAAGGTGTCTTCACCCCTCCACTTT.

The CDR3 nucleotides are TGTGCCACCAGCAGAGATCTTAATTGGCAGGGGGTAGAAGGCTACACCTTC. It translates to CATSRDLNWQGVEGYTF. This chain connects TRBV15 to TRBJ1-2; 7 bases line up with TRBD1. The CDR3 loop spans 17 amino acids. Germline V gene lookup returns CDR1 LNHNV and CDR2 YYDKDF (reference sequence). Trimming cost V 0 bases and J 8 bases; bases outside gene matches: 15.

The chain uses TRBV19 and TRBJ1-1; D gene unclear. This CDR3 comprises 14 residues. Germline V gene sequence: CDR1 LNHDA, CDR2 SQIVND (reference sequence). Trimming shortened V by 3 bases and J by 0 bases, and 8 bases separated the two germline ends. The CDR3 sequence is CASSIEGVNTEAFF. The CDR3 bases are TGTGCCAGTAGTATCGAGGGAGTGAACACTGAAGCTTTCTTT.

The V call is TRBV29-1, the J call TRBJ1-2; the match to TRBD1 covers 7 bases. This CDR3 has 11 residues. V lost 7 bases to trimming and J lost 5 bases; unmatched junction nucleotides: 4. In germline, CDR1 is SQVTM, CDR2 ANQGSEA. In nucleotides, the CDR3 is TGCAGCGACCAGACAGGGTATGGCTACACCTTC. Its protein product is CSDQTGYGYTF.

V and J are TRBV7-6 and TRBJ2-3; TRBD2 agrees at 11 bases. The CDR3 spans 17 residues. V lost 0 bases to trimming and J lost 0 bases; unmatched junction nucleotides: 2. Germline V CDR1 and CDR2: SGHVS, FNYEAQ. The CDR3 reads CASSLASSGGSTDTQYF. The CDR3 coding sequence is TGTGCCAGCAGCTTAGCGTCTAGCGGGGGGAGCACAGATACGCAGTATTTT.

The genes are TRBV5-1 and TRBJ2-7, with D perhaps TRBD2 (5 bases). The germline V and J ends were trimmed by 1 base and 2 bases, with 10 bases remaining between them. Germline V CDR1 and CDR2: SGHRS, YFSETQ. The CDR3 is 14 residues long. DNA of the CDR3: TGCGCCAGCAGCTTGCGTTGGGAGACCTACGAGCAGTACTTC. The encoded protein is CASSLRWETYEQYF.

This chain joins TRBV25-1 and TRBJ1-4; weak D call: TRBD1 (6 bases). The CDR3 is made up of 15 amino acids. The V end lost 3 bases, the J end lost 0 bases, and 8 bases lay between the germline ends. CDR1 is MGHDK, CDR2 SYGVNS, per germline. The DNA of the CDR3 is TGTGCCAGCAGTGATGGACAGACAACTAATGAAAAACTGTTTTTT. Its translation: CASSDGQTTNEKLFF.